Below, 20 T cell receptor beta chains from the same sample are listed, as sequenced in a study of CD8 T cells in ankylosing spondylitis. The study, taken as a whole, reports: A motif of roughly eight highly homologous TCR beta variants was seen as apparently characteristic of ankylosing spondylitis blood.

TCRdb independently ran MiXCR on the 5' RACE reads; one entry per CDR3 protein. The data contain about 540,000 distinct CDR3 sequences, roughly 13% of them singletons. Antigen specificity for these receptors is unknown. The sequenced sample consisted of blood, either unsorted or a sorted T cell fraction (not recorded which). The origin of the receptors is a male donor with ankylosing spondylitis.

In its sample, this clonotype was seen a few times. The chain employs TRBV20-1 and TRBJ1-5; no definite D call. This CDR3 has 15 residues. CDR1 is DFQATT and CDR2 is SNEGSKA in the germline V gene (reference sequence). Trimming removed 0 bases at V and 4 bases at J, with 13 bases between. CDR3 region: CSARDPLGANQPQHF. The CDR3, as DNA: TGCAGTGCTAGAGATCCCCTTGGTGCAAATCAGCCCCAGCATTTT.

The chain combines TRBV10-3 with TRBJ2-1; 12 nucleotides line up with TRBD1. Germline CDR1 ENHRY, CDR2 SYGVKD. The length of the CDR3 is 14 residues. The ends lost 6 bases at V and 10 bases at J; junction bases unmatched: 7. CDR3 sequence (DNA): TGTGCCATCAGGGGGGACAGGGGGCGCGGGGAGCAGTTCTTC. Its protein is CAIRGDRGRGEQFF.

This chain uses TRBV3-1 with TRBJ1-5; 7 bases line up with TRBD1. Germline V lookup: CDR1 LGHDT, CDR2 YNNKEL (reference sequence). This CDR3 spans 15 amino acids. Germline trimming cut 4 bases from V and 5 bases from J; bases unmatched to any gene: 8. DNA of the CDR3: TGTGCCAGCAGCCGAGGACAGGAAGGTCATCAGCCCCAGCATTTT. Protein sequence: CASSRGQEGHQPQHF.

The CDR3 nucleotides are TGTGCCAGCAGTGAAGCGACCAGAACGAATCAGCCCCAGCATTTT. Protein: CASSEATRTNQPQHF. The rearrangement uses TRBV6-1 and TRBJ1-5; D not certain. V shed 0 bases and J shed 4 bases, with 10 bases lying between them. The CDR3 totals 15 residues. Per germline, CDR1 MNHNS and CDR2 SASEGT.

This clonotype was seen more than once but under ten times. The CDR3 loop reads CATGRGSAYNEQFF. The DNA for the CDR3 is TGTGCCACAGGTAGAGGTTCGGCATACAATGAGCAGTTCTTC. This chain uses TRBV2 with TRBJ2-1; D is ambiguous. CDR3 length equals 14 residues. In germline, CDR1 is SNHLY, CDR2 FYNNEI. Trimming cost V 10 bases and J 4 bases, with 17 bases left between them. Using reference TRBV2 and TRBJ2-1 for the parts outside the CDR3, the full variable domain is EPEVTQTPSHQVTQMGQEVILRCVPISNHLYFYWYRQILGQKVEFLVSFYNNEISEKSEIFDDQFSVERPDGSNFTLKIRSTKLEDSAMYFCATGRGSAYNEQFFGPGTRLTVL.

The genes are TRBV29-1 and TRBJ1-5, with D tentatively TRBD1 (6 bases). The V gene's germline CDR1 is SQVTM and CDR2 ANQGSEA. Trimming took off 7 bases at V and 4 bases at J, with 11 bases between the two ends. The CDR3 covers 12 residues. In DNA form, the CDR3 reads TGCAGCGCCCAGGGGACAAATCAGCCCCAGCATTTT. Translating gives CSAQGTNQPQHF.

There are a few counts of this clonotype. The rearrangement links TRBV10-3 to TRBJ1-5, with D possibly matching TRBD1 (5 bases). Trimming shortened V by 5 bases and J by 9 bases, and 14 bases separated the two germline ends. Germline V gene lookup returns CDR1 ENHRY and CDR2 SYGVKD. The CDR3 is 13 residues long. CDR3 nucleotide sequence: TGTGCCATCAGTAACAGGCGCCCGGGGCCCCAGCATTTT. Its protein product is CAISNRRPGPQHF.

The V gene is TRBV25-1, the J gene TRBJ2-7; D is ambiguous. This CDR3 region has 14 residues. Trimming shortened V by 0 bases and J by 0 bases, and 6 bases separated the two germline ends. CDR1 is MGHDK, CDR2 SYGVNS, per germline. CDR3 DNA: TGTGCCAGCAGTGAATACCCTAGCTCCTACGAGCAGTACTTC. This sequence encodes CASSEYPSSYEQYF.

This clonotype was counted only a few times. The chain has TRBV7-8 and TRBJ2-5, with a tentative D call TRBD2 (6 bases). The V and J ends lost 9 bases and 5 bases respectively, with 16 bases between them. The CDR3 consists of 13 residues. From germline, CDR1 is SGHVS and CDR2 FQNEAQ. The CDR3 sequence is CASGGVTEETQYF. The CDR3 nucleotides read TGTGCCAGTGGCGGGGTGACAGAGGAGACCCAGTACTTC.

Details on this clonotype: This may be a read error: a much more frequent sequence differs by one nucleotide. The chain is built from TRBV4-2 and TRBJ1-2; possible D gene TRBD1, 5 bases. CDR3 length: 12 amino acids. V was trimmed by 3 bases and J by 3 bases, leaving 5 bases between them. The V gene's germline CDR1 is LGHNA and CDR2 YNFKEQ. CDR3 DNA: TGTGCCAGCAGCCAGGGGCACTATGGCTACACCTTC. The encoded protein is CASSQGHYGYTF.

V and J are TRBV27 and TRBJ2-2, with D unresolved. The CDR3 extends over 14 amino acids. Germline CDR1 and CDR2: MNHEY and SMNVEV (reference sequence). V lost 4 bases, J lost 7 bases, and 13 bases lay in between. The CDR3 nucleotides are TGTGCCAGCAGTTCTCCTATTACGGGCGGGGAGCTGTTTTTT. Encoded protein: CASSSPITGGELFF.

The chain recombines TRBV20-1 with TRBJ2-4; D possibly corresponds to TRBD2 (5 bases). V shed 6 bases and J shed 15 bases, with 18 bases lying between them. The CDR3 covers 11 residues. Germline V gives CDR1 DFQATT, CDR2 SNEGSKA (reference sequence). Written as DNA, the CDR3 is TGCAGTGCCGTCCGTCAGAGGGATCCGTACTTC. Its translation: CSAVRQRDPYF.

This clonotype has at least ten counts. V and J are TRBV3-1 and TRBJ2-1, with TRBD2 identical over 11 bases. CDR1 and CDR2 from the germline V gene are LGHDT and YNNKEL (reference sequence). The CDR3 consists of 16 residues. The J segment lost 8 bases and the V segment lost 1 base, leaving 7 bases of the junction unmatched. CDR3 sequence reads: CASSQGRTSGRDEQFF. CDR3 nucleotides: TGTGCCAGCAGCCAAGGAAGAACTAGCGGGAGAGATGAGCAGTTCTTC.

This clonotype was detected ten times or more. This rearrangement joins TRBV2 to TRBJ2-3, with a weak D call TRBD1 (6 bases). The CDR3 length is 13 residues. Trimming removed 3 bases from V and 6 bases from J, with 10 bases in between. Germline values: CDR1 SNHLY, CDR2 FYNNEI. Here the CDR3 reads CASSDDRGDTQYF. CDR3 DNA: TGTGCCAGCAGTGACGATAGGGGGGATACGCAGTATTTT.

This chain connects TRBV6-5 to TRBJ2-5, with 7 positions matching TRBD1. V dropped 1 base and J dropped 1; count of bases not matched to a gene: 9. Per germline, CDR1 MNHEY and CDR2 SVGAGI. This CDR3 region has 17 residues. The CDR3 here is CASSYFPVTGPQETQYF. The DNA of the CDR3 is TGTGCCAGCAGTTACTTTCCAGTGACAGGGCCCCAAGAGACCCAGTACTTC.

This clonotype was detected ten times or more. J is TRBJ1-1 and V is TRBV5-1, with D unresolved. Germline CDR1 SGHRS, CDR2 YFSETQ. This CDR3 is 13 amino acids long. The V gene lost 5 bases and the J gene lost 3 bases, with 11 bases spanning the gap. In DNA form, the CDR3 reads TGCGCCAGCAGGAGTGAGACTTACACTGAAGCTTTCTTT. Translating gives CASRSETYTEAFF.

This CDR3 reads CASSYWDRGNEKLFF. CDR3 bases: TGTGCCAGCAGCTATTGGGACAGGGGTAATGAAAAACTGTTTTTT. The chain carries TRBV3-1 and TRBJ1-4, with 10 bases identical to TRBD1. This CDR3 has 15 residues. With V trimmed by 5 bases and J by 4 bases, 4 bases remained unmatched. Germline V gives CDR1 LGHDT, CDR2 YNNKEL (reference sequence).

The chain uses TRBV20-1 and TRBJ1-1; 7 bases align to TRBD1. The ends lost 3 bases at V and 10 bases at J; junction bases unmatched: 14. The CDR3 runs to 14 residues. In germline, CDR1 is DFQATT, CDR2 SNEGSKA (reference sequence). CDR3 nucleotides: TGCAGTGCTAGCTCGCAAGGACAGGTCGATGGAGCTTTCTTT. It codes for CSASSQGQVDGAFF.

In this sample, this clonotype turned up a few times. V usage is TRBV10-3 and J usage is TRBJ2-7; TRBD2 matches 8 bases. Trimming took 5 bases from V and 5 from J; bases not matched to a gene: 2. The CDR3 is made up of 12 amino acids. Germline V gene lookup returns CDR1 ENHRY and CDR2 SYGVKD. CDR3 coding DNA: TGTGCCATCAGTAGCGGGAGAAACGAGCAGTACGTC. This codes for CAISSGRNEQYV.

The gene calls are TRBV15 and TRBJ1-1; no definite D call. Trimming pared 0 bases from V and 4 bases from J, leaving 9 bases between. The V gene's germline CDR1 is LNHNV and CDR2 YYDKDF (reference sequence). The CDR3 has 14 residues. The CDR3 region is CATSREQRGTEAFF. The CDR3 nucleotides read TGTGCCACCAGCAGAGAGCAGAGAGGCACTGAAGCTTTCTTT.